Below are 31 T cell receptor beta chains sequenced from a single sample in a study of cytotoxic CD8 clonotypes in ibrutinib-treated CLL. Profiling relied on immunoSEQ multiplex PCR, and the TCRdb table lists in-frame clones only, not all of them. Among tens of thousands of clones listed, more than 65% were seen once. The sample was PBMCs, taken after 24 months of ibrutinib treatment. The receptors shown here come from a human donor with chronic lymphocytic leukemia.

The chain joins TRBV29-1 to TRBJ1-4; D unclear. This CDR3 spans 13 amino acids. Germline values: CDR1 SQVTM, CDR2 ANQGSEA. This CDR3 reads CILEWATNEKLFF. CDR3 nucleotide sequence: TGCATCCTTGAATGGGCAACTAATGAAAAACTGTTTTTT.

The chain combines TRBV28 with TRBJ1-2, with 9 bases lining up with TRBD1. CDR1 and CDR2 from the germline V gene are MDHEN and SYDVKM. After removal of 5 bases from V and 6 bases from J, the junction contained 13 bases not matched to a gene. The CDR3 is made up of 16 amino acids. The CDR3 sequence is CASSAQDRGARNGYTF. The CDR3 nucleotides read TGTGCCAGCAGTGCCCAGGACAGGGGCGCTAGGAATGGCTACACCTTC.

As regards this clone: This clone may be a read error of a much larger clone one base away. The CDR3, as DNA: TGCGCCAGCAGCCAAGAAGCAAAAGTCTACGAGCAGTACTTC. As protein: CASSQEAKVYEQYF. J is TRBJ2-7 and V is TRBV4-3; no clear D gene. CDR1 is LGHNA, CDR2 YSLEER, per germline. Trimming left V 0 bases short and J 3 bases short, with 9 bases between. This CDR3 spans 14 amino acids.

This clone has a handful of counts. The CDR3: CASTPGGNYNEQFF. The DNA of the CDR3 is TGTGCCAGTACCCCCGGTGGGAACTACAATGAGCAGTTCTTC. This chain joins TRBV19 and TRBJ2-1; D remains ambiguous. The CDR3 has 14 residues. Trimming left V 7 bases short and J 3 bases short, with 13 bases between. Germline assignment: CDR1 LNHDA and CDR2 SQIVND (reference sequence). The whole variable domain, filled in from reference TRBV19 and TRBJ2-1, reads DGGITQSPKYLFRKEGQNVTLSCEQNLNHDAMYWYRQDPGQGLRLIYYSQIVNDFQKGDIAEGYSVSREKKESFPLTVTSAQKNPTAFYLCASTPGGNYNEQFFGPGTRLTVL.

This clone was recorded a few times. This chain links TRBV2 with TRBJ2-7; 7 bases are a match to TRBD1. Per the germline V gene, CDR1 is SNHLY and CDR2 is FYNNEI. V was clipped by 6 bases and J by 5 bases; unmatched bases: 7. The CDR3 is 13 amino acids. CDR3 loop: CASRGQLAHEQYF. CDR3 DNA sequence: TGTGCCAGCAGGGGACAGCTGGCTCACGAGCAGTACTTC.

This chain uses TRBV6-5 with TRBJ1-1, with 8 bases lining up with TRBD1. In germline, CDR1 is MNHEY, CDR2 SVGAGI. This CDR3 is built from 14 residues. V trimming: 5 bases; J trimming: 4 bases; junction bases outside the gene matches: 6. CDR3 bases: TGTGCCAGCAGTCCTCAGGGGGCCGGCACTGAAGCTTTCTTT. It is translated as CASSPQGAGTEAFF.

The rearrangement links TRBV9 to TRBJ2-1; D unclear. The CDR3 length is 17 residues. The germline V and J ends were trimmed by 3 bases and 2 bases, with 18 bases remaining between them. The germline gives CDR1 SGDLS, CDR2 YYNGEE. DNA for the CDR3: TGTGCCAGCAGCGGACTTGCAAACTTACAACCCTACAATGAGCAGTTCTTC. It translates to CASSGLANLQPYNEQFF.

This chain links TRBV30 with TRBJ2-3, with D possibly TRBD2 on 6 matching bases. CDR1 is GTSNPN and CDR2 is SVGIG in the germline V gene (reference sequence). The CDR3 totals 13 residues. Trimming shortened V by 3 bases and J by 6 bases, and 13 bases separated the two germline ends. CDR3 coding DNA: TGTGCCTGGAGAGGGAGGCGCATGGATACGCAGTATTTT. Its translation: CAWRGRRMDTQYF.

V usage is TRBV19 and J usage is TRBJ1-5; 8 nucleotides match TRBD1. The CDR3 covers 14 residues. Losses at the gene ends were 5 bases for V and 5 bases for J; bases not matched to a gene: 5. CDR1 and CDR2 from the germline V gene are LNHDA and SQIVND (reference sequence). The CDR3 loop reads CASSSTGAYQPQHF. The CDR3 bases are TGTGCCAGTAGTTCGACAGGGGCCTATCAGCCCCAGCATTTT.

This chain joins TRBV9 and TRBJ2-3; 10 nucleotides match TRBD2. This CDR3 region has 19 residues. J was trimmed by 7 bases and V by 0 bases; bases with no gene match: 17. CDR1 and CDR2 from the germline V gene are SGDLS and YYNGEE. The CDR3 reads CASSVGLAGDHLPRHTQYF. CDR3 bases: TGTGCCAGCAGCGTAGGTCTAGCGGGGGACCACCTTCCACGGCATACGCAGTATTTT.

The chain employs TRBV7-3 and TRBJ1-5; 8 bases are shared with TRBD1. The CDR3 length is 14 residues. CDR1 is SGHTA and CDR2 is FQGTGA in the germline V gene. V shed 3 bases, J shed 6 bases, and the junction held 4 bases outside the gene matches. CDR3 sequence: CASSLDRVSQPQHF. In DNA form, the CDR3 reads TGTGCCAGCAGCTTGGACAGGGTTAGTCAGCCCCAGCATTTT. Combining the CDR3 with reference TRBV7-3 and TRBJ1-5 gives the whole variable domain GAGVSQTPSNKVTEKGKYVELRCDPISGHTALYWYRQSLGQGPEFLIYFQGTGAADDSGLPNDRFFAVRPEGSVSTLKIQRTERGDSAVYLCASSLDRVSQPQHFGDGTRLSIL.

The V call is TRBV6-1, the J call TRBJ1-2; D call uncertain. The germline gives CDR1 MNHNS, CDR2 SASEGT. This CDR3 comprises 14 residues. V lost 5 bases to trimming and J lost 0 bases, with 10 bases between them. The CDR3 bases are TGTGCCAGCAGTTGGCTTAGGGCTAACTATGGCTACACCTTC. Protein sequence: CASSWLRANYGYTF.

This chain uses TRBV6-4 with TRBJ2-6, with D hard to call. Trimming stripped 10 bases from V and 0 bases from J, with 10 bases between. The CDR3 consists of 14 residues. Germline V gene data show CDR1 as MRHNA and CDR2 as SNTAGT. CDR3 DNA sequence: TGTGCCACTAGAGGAACCTCTGGGGCCAACGTCCTGACTTTC. It codes for CATRGTSGANVLTF.

J is TRBJ2-1 and V is TRBV7-2, with D unresolved. Trimming took off 0 bases at V and 9 bases at J, with 9 bases between the two ends. Looked up from germline, CDR1 is SGHTA and CDR2 is FQGNSA. This CDR3 contains 13 residues. CDR3 protein: CASSLAGFFEQFF. CDR3 bases: TGTGCCAGCAGCTTAGCCGGATTCTTTGAGCAGTTCTTC.

The V gene is TRBV7-9, the J gene TRBJ2-5; TRBD1 is a possible D gene (6 bases). Trimming cost V 3 bases and J 1 base, with 9 bases left between them. CDR1 and CDR2 (germline): SEHNR, FQNEAQ (reference sequence). This CDR3 has 14 residues. The CDR3 spells CASSFGQFQETQYF. CDR3 in DNA: TGTGCCAGCAGCTTTGGACAGTTCCAAGAGACCCAGTACTTC.

The chain combines TRBV19 with TRBJ2-4; D is possibly TRBD2 (6 bases). CDR1 and CDR2 (germline): LNHDA, SQIVND (reference sequence). Trimming pared 11 bases from V and 0 bases from J, leaving 26 bases between. The CDR3 has 18 amino acids. The CDR3 nucleotides read TGTGCCTCTCGCCCCCCGGCATCCTGGGGACTAGCCAAAAACATTCAGTACTTC. As protein: CASRPPASWGLAKNIQYF.

There are a few counts of this clone. The chain combines TRBV7-8 with TRBJ1-5; D is unresolved. Germline values: CDR1 SGHVS, CDR2 FQNEAQ. Trimming removed 2 bases at V and 1 base at J, with 12 bases between. The CDR3 is made up of 16 amino acids. The CDR3 coding sequence is TGTGCCAGCAGCTTAATCCGATCTAGGAGCAATCAGCCCCAGCATTTT. Translation gives CASSLIRSRSNQPQHF.

The rearrangement joins TRBV5-6 to TRBJ2-7; D gene ambiguous. Germline V gives CDR1 SGHDT, CDR2 YYEEEE. V was shortened by 3 bases and J by 3 bases, with 4 bases between the two germline ends. The CDR3 covers 11 residues. In nucleotides, the CDR3 is TGTGCCAGCAGCTCGTACTACGAGCAGTACTTC. Amino acids: CASSSYYEQYF.

The J gene is TRBJ1-2, the V gene TRBV6-5; 8 positions agree with TRBD1. The CDR3 has 16 amino acids. V dropped 4 bases and J dropped 7; count of bases not matched to a gene: 14. CDR1 and CDR2 from the germline V gene are MNHEY and SVGAGI. CDR3 sequence reads: CASSFNSETGGRGYTF. CDR3 sequence (DNA): TGTGCCAGCAGTTTCAACTCGGAAACAGGGGGTCGTGGCTACACCTTC.

The chain has TRBV4-1 and TRBJ2-1; D unresolved. Germline loops: CDR1 MGHRA, CDR2 YSYEKL. Trimming stripped 4 bases from V and 5 bases from J, with 18 bases between. This CDR3 contains 16 residues. CDR3 loop: CASSRPVKDANNEQFF. DNA of the CDR3: TGCGCCAGCAGCCGCCCTGTGAAGGACGCTAACAATGAGCAGTTCTTC.

This clone was counted only a few times. The chain links TRBV6-1 to TRBJ2-7; the D gene is possibly TRBD2 (5 bases). The CDR3 runs 14 residues. In germline, CDR1 is MNHNS, CDR2 SASEGT. Trimming removed 0 bases at V and 3 bases at J, with 9 bases between. The CDR3 loop is CASSEARVGYEQYF. The CDR3 nucleotides read TGTGCCAGCAGTGAAGCGAGGGTAGGCTACGAGCAGTACTTC.

The CDR3 DNA sequence: TGTGCCAGCAGTCCAGGACTAGCGGGGACAGATACGCAGTATTTT. It codes for CASSPGLAGTDTQYF. The rearrangement uses TRBV9 and TRBJ2-3, with 12 positions matching TRBD2. The CDR3 sequence is 15 residues long. Germline-derived CDR1 and CDR2 are SGDLS and YYNGEE. Trimming at V came to 5 bases and at J to 3 bases, leaving 4 bases not matched to a gene.

A few counts support this clone. V and J are TRBV4-1 and TRBJ1-2, with D hard to call. The germline V gene has CDR1 MGHRA and CDR2 YSYEKL. This CDR3 contains 12 residues. V shed 3 bases and J shed 2 bases, with 4 bases lying between them. In nucleotides, the CDR3 is TGCGCCAGCAGCCAGGGAAACTATGGCTACACCTTC. This translates into CASSQGNYGYTF.

The chain uses TRBV15 and TRBJ1-5; D may be TRBD1 (5 bases). This CDR3 spans 13 amino acids. The germline V and J ends were trimmed by 6 bases and 5 bases, with 11 bases remaining between them. The germline V gene encodes CDR1 LNHNV and CDR2 YYDKDF (reference sequence). CDR3 residues: CATRSRVDQPQHF. CDR3 in DNA: TGTGCCACCAGGTCCAGGGTCGATCAGCCCCAGCATTTT.

This chain connects TRBV27 to TRBJ1-1; TRBD1 agrees at 8 bases. CDR3 length: 13 amino acids. CDR1 is MNHEY and CDR2 is SMNVEV in the germline V gene (reference sequence). The junction had 2 bases not matched to a gene; V was cut back by 4 bases and J by 4 bases. The CDR3 loop is CASSYTGGTEAFF. CDR3 sequence (DNA): TGTGCCAGCAGTTACACAGGGGGCACTGAAGCTTTCTTT.

This rearrangement joins TRBV7-2 to TRBJ1-2, with TRBD1 identical over 7 bases. V shed 3 bases, J shed 7 bases, and the junction held 8 bases outside the gene matches. Germline CDR1 reads SGHTA; CDR2 reads FQGNSA. The CDR3 has 14 residues. The CDR3 DNA sequence: TGTGCCAGCAGCTTCCGACAGGGCCGCCCTGGCTACACCTTC. Translated, it gives CASSFRQGRPGYTF.

The gene calls are TRBV6-1 and TRBJ2-7; D is possibly TRBD1 or TRBD2 (5 bases each). V gave up 7 bases and J gave up 4 bases, with 17 bases separating them. The length of the CDR3 is 14 residues. In germline, CDR1 is MNHNS, CDR2 SASEGT. Written as DNA, the CDR3 is TGTGCCAGCACCCCGGGAAGTAGGGGATACGAGCAGTACTTC. Amino acid sequence: CASTPGSRGYEQYF.

V and J are TRBV6-1 and TRBJ2-7, with 11 bases aligning to TRBD1. The germline CDR1 and CDR2 sequences are MNHNS and SASEGT. The CDR3 sequence is 14 residues long. Trimming at V came to 8 bases and at J to 2 bases, leaving 5 bases not matched to a gene. DNA of the CDR3: TGTGCCAGCTTTGTGGACAGGGGGCCCTACGAGCAGTACTTC. It translates to CASFVDRGPYEQYF.

This sequence joins TRBV2 and TRBJ1-2; the match to TRBD1 covers 7 bases. The V segment lost 5 bases and the J segment 3 bases; nucleotides outside the gene matches: 6. This CDR3 region has 14 residues. CDR1 is SNHLY, CDR2 FYNNEI, per germline. The CDR3 bases are TGTGCCAGCAGTACGAACAGGGGTGACTATGGCTACACCTTC. Protein: CASSTNRGDYGYTF.

The chain employs TRBV28 and TRBJ2-4, with TRBD2 identical over 12 bases. Germline CDR1 is MDHEN and CDR2 is SYDVKM. The CDR3 spans 15 residues. The V gene end was trimmed by 3 bases and the J gene end by 7 bases; junction bases not matched to a gene: 4. CDR3 DNA sequence: TGTGCCAGCAGTTTGACTAGCGGGGGTAGGAACATTCAGTACTTC. Amino acids: CASSLTSGGRNIQYF. The full variable domain, rest sourced from reference TRBV28 and TRBJ2-4, is DVKVTQSSRYLVKRTGEKVFLECVQDMDHENMFWYRQDPGLGLRLIYFSYDVKMKEKGDIPEGYSVSREKKERFSLILESASTNQTSMYLCASSLTSGGRNIQYFGAGTRLSVL.

The chain couples TRBV6-5 to TRBJ1-1; D remains unclear. V lost 2 bases, J lost 1 base, and 5 bases lay in between. CDR3 length: 13 amino acids. Per the germline V gene, CDR1 is MNHEY and CDR2 is SVGAGI. The CDR3 nucleotides read TGTGCCAGCAGTTACGGGCAGAACACTGAAGCTTTCTTT. Residues: CASSYGQNTEAFF.